The 11 T cell receptor beta chains below all came from one sample that was sequenced in a study of blood T cell repertoires in COVID-19. Sequenced by immunoSEQ multiplex PCR; TCRdb stores in-frame clones only, minus some. The data show 310,000 or so clones, roughly 90% seen once. Sequencing used PBMCs or T cells enriched from blood (not recorded which). The receptor set was obtained from a woman under 30 with acute COVID-19.

This clone was counted once. This sequence joins TRBV11-3 and TRBJ2-3, with 9 bases lining up with TRBD1. After removal of 0 bases from V and 0 bases from J, the junction contained 10 bases not matched to a gene. CDR1 is SGHNT and CDR2 is YENEEA in the germline V gene. The CDR3 is 19 residues long. The CDR3 loop is CASSLEGTGTGTSTDTQYF. As DNA, the CDR3 is TGTGCCAGCAGCTTAGAAGGGACCGGGACAGGGACTAGCACAGATACGCAGTATTTT. Combining the CDR3 with reference TRBV11-3 and TRBJ2-3 gives the whole variable domain EAGVVQSPRYKIIEKKQPVAFWCNPISGHNTLYWYLQNLGQGPELLIRYENEEAVDDSQLPKDRFSAERLKGVDSTLKIQPAELGDSAVYLCASSLEGTGTGTSTDTQYFGPGTRLTVL.

This chain joins TRBV19 and TRBJ1-1; tentatively, D is TRBD1 (6 bases). CDR1 is LNHDA and CDR2 is SQIVND in the germline V gene (reference sequence). The V end was cut by 8 bases, the J end by 8 bases, with 24 bases between. CDR3 length equals 15 residues. In DNA form, the CDR3 reads TGTGCCAGTTCCGGGACACGCAAGAGTGGAACGGAAGCTTTCTTT. Translating gives CASSGTRKSGTEAFF.

In its sample, this clone was seen a few times. The gene calls are TRBV7-9 and TRBJ2-1, with TRBD1 identical over 9 bases. With V trimmed by 4 bases and J by 8 bases, 9 bases remained unmatched. This CDR3 is 15 amino acids long. CDR1 is SEHNR, CDR2 FQNEAQ, per germline (reference sequence). The CDR3 nucleotides read TGTGCCAGCAGCTACCTACAGGGGGCGGGGGATGAGCAGTTCTTC. This gives the protein CASSYLQGAGDEQFF.

The chain joins TRBV7-9 to TRBJ1-1; D gene unclear. CDR3 size: 14 residues. CDR1 SEHNR and CDR2 FQNEAQ come from the germline V gene (reference sequence). V was clipped by 5 bases and J by 6 bases, with 16 bases between them. CDR3 residues: CASSATTHAAEAFF. The CDR3 DNA reads TGTGCCAGCAGCGCTACTACACATGCAGCTGAAGCTTTCTTT.

J is TRBJ2-7 and V is TRBV7-8; a weak D match, TRBD1 (5 bases). CDR3 size: 14 residues. Trimming took off 3 bases at V and 0 bases at J, with 9 bases between the two ends. Germline V lookup: CDR1 SGHVS, CDR2 FQNEAQ. CDR3 region: CASSFRQSSYEQYF. In nucleotides, the CDR3 is TGTGCCAGCAGCTTCCGACAGAGCTCCTACGAGCAGTACTTC.

The rearrangement uses TRBV23-1 and TRBJ2-3; D might be TRBD1 (7 bases). TRBV23-1 is assigned to the ORF class and has an uncertain function. The CDR3 loop spans 15 amino acids. V was pared by 4 bases and J by 5 bases, with 16 bases between. The CDR3 region is CASSPCRQGGDTQYF. Here the CDR3 DNA reads TGCGCCAGCAGTCCGTGCCGACAGGGAGGAGATACGCAGTATTTT.

This sequence joins TRBV11-3 and TRBJ2-5; tentatively, D is TRBD2 (6 bases). The CDR3 has 14 residues. The germline gives CDR1 SGHNT, CDR2 YENEEA. V was clipped by 5 bases and J by 3 bases, with 13 bases between them. The CDR3 bases are TGTGCCAGCAGCCCCTATGGGGGGAAAGAGACCCAGTACTTC. It encodes CASSPYGGKETQYF.

This clone was counted only a few times. The chain is built from TRBV10-3 and TRBJ2-1; 8 bases are a match to TRBD1. This CDR3 region has 11 residues. Germline CDR1 and CDR2: ENHRY and SYGVKD. V lost 8 bases, J lost 8 bases, and 2 bases stayed unmatched. CDR3 loop: CAIQGAHEQFF. The CDR3 region has the DNA TGTGCCATCCAGGGGGCCCATGAGCAGTTCTTC.

The chain couples TRBV5-6 to TRBJ1-2; 7 nucleotides line up with TRBD1. This CDR3 has 16 residues. V lost 1 base and J lost 6; bases outside the gene matches: 12. Germline V CDR1 and CDR2: SGHDT, YYEEEE. DNA of the CDR3: TGTGCCAGCAGCTTGAGCCCAGCTGACAGGGAGAATGGCTACACCTTC. Amino acid sequence: CASSLSPADRENGYTF.

V is TRBV4-1 and J is TRBJ2-7; 7 positions agree with TRBD2. The CDR3 totals 15 residues. The V gene end was trimmed by 0 bases and the J gene end by 0 bases; junction bases not matched to a gene: 2. The V gene's germline CDR1 is MGHRA and CDR2 YSYEKL. CDR3 sequence: CASSQDQRDSYEQYF. In nucleotides, the CDR3 is TGCGCCAGCAGCCAAGACCAGCGGGACTCCTACGAGCAGTACTTC.

V usage is TRBV15 and J usage is TRBJ2-2; 7 bases are shared with TRBD2. The J segment lost 3 bases and the V segment lost 0 bases, leaving 22 bases of the junction unmatched. Per the germline V gene, CDR1 is LNHNV and CDR2 is YYDKDF (reference sequence). CDR3 length equals 22 residues. The CDR3 nucleotides are TGTGCCACCAGCAGAGATCCAAGTGTCCTGGTGGCGGGAGTATCGGACACCGGGGAGCTGTTTTTT. Translation: CATSRDPSVLVAGVSDTGELFF. The variable domain in full, with the rest retrieved from reference TRBV15 and TRBJ2-2, is DAMVIQNPRYQVTQFGKPVTLSCSQTLNHNVMYWYQQKSSQAPKLLFHYYDKDFNNEADTPDNFQSRRPNTSFCFLDIRSPGLGDTAMYLCATSRDPSVLVAGVSDTGELFFGEGSRLTVL.